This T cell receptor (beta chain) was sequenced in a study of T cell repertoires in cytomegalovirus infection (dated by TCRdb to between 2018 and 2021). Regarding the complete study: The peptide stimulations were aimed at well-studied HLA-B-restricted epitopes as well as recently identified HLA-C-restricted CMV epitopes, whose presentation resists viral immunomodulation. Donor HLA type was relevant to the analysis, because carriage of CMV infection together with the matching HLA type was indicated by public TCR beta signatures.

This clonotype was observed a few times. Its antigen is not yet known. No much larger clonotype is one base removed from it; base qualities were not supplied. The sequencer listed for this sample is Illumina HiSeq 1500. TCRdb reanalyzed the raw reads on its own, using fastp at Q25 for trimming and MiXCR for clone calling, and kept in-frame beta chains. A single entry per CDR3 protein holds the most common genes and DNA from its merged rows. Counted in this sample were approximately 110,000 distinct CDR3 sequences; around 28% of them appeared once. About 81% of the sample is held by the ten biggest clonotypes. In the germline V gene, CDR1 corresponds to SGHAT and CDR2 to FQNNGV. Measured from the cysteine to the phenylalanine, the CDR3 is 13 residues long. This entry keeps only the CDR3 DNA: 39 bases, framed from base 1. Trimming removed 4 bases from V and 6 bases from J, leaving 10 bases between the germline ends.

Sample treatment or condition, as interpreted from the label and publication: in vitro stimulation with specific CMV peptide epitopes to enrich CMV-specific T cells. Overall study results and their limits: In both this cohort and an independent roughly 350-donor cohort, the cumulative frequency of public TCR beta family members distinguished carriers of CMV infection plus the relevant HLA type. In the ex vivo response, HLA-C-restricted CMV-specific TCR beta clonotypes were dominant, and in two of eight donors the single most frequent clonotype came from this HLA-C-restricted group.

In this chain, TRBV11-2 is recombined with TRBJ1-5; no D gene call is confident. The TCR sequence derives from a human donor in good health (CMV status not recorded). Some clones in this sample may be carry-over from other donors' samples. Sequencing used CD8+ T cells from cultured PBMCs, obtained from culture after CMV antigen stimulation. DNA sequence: TGTGCCAGCAGCTCCGGGGTCGGTCAGCCCCAGCATTTT. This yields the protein CASSSGVGQPQHF.